This TCR beta chain comes out of a study of cytomegalovirus exposure and HLA in healthy donors. A word on this clone: Its antigen remains unidentified.

Trimming removed 5 bases from V and 4 bases from J, with 9 bases in between. This CDR3 is built from 12 residues. Germline-derived CDR1 and CDR2 are MNHEY and SMNVEV (reference sequence). General observations from the study: The majority of TCR sequences were rare, yet some public TCRs appeared in many donors. When presence/absence was analysed, sequencing depth was taken to be roughly uniform across donors. Productive status was seen about 90% or about 30% of the time for most TCR beta V segments in an earlier analysis.

PCR was performed using 60 Vbeta and 13 Jbeta primers. Profiling relied on immunoSEQ multiplex PCR, and the TCRdb table lists in-frame clones only, not all of them. The sample gives around 150,000 clones, around 79% of which show up once; roughly 6.8% is in the top ten. The sequenced sample was PBMCs. This TCR was recovered from a man aged 40-55 years in good health and CMV-seropositive. The chain joins TRBV27 to TRBJ2-7, with D possibly matching TRBD2 (7 bases). The CDR3 spells CASSRGAYEQYF. Written as DNA, the CDR3 is TGTGCCAGCAGTCGGGGGGCTTACGAGCAGTACTTC.